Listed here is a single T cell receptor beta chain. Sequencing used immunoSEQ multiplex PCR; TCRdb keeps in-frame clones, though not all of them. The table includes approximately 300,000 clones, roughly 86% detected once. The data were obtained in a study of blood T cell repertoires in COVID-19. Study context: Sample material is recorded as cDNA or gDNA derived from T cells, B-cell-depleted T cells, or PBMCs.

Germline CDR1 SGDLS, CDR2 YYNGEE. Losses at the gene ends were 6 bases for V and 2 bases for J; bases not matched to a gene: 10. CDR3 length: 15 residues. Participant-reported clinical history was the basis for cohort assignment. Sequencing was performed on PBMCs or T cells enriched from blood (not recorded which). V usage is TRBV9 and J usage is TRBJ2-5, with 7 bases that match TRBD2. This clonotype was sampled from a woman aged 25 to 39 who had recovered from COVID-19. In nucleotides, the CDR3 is TGTGCCAGCACAGCGGGGATTCGGGGACAAGAGACCCAGTACTTC. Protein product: CASTAGIRGQETQYF.